Listed here are 8 T cell receptor beta chains from one sample, sequenced in a study of T cell repertoires in cytomegalovirus infection (dated by TCRdb to between 2018 and 2020). Their recognized antigens are unknown. The meaning of the sample's treatment or condition label: in vitro stimulation with specific CMV peptide epitopes to enrich CMV-specific T cells. Sequencing relied on an Illumina HiSeq 1500. The public reads were reanalyzed by TCRdb: fastp trimming at Q25, MiXCR alignment, in-frame beta chains only. Under each unique CDR3 protein, matching rows form one entry showing the most common genes and DNA. The sample includes around 710,000 distinct CDR3 sequences, with approximately 32% observed a single time. Roughly 13% of the sample is in the top ten clones. Sequenced material: cultured CD8+ T cells from PBMCs, taken from culture after CMV antigen stimulation. The receptors were gathered from a human donor in good health (CMV status not recorded). Some clones in this sample may be carry-over from other donors' samples.

Of note for this clonotype: Since a much larger clone is just one base distant, this may be a read error. The chain has TRBV6-2 or TRBV6-3 and TRBJ1-6; TRBD1 agrees at 7 bases. Germline-derived CDR1 and CDR2 are MNHEY and SVGEGT. CDR3 length equals 15 residues. DNA for the CDR3: TGTCCCAGCAAAATTCGTCGGGACAGCTATTCACCCCTCCACTTT. Translated, it gives CPSKIRRDSYSPLHF.

The chain couples TRBV4-3 to TRBJ2-7; D not resolved. Looked up from germline, CDR1 is LGHNA and CDR2 is YSLEER. The CDR3 consists of 13 residues. Trimming removed 0 bases from V and 1 base from J, with 4 bases in between. CDR3 region: CASSQEPSYEQYF. The CDR3 bases are TGCGCCAGCAGCCAAGAACCGTCCTACGAGCAGTACTTC.

The chain employs TRBV27 and TRBJ1-5; D is unclear. The CDR3 totals 15 residues. CDR1 MNHEY and CDR2 SMNVEV come from the germline V gene (reference sequence). V was shortened by 2 bases and J by 6 bases, with 14 bases between the two germline ends. The CDR3 sequence is CASSLIGGSGQPQHF. The DNA of the CDR3 is TGTGCCAGCAGTTTAATCGGAGGTTCGGGTCAGCCCCAGCATTTT.

The chain links TRBV4-3 to TRBJ1-5, with a possible D match to TRBD1 (5 bases). The CDR3 totals 13 residues. Germline loops: CDR1 LGHNA, CDR2 YSLEER. The germline V and J ends were trimmed by 4 bases and 5 bases, with 9 bases remaining between them. Written as DNA, the CDR3 is TGCGCCAGCAGCCTGGACACCTATCAGCCCCAGCATTTT. Translation gives CASSLDTYQPQHF.

V is TRBV6-1 and J is TRBJ1-1, with 7 positions matching TRBD1. This CDR3 has 17 amino acids. Germline lookup yields CDR1 MNHNS and CDR2 SASEGT. Trimming cost V 0 bases and J 0 bases; bases outside gene matches: 7. The CDR3 is CASSEAWDSYLNTEAFF. The DNA for the CDR3 is TGTGCCAGCAGTGAAGCGTGGGACAGTTATTTGAACACTGAAGCTTTCTTT.

For this clonotype: Sequence at one end of the junction differs from germline and may be a read error. The rearrangement joins TRBV27 to TRBJ2-3; D might be TRBD1 (7 bases). The CDR3 sequence is 15 residues long. Germline V gene data show CDR1 as MNHEY and CDR2 as SMNVEV (reference sequence). CDR3 amino acids: CASSLWTGPGDTQCF. In DNA form, the CDR3 reads TGTGCCAGCAGTTTATGGACAGGCCCGGGGGATACGCAGTGTTTT.

This clonotype has a handful of counts. The chain links TRBV28 to TRBJ2-7; D tentatively fits TRBD1 or TRBD2 (5 bases each). CDR1 MDHEN and CDR2 SYDVKM come from the germline V gene. Trimming left V 2 bases short and J 1 base short, with 12 bases between. CDR3 length: 15 amino acids. The CDR3 DNA is TGTGCCAGCAGTTTAGCGTGGGGGAGTTCCTACGAGCAGTACGTC. It translates to CASSLAWGSSYEQYV.

The V and J genes are TRBV6-2 or TRBV6-3 and TRBJ2-1; 12 bases fit TRBD2. In germline, CDR1 is MNHEY, CDR2 SVGEGT. J gave up 3 bases and V 6 bases, and 12 bases lay outside the gene matches. The CDR3 has 18 residues. Here the CDR3 DNA reads TGTGCCAGCAGCCCCATCCGCCGGACTAGCGGGGACTACAATGAGCAGTTCTTC. This translates into CASSPIRRTSGDYNEQFF.